The text below deals with one T cell receptor beta chain. This table comes from immunoSEQ multiplex PCR, and its TCRdb copy is limited to in-frame clones, with some not included. The repertoire has under 350,000 clones, 70% to 90% of them found once; the top ten carry about 4.2%. This record comes from a study of blood T cell repertoires in COVID-19. Study-level information: Whether acute or convalescent, the COVID-19 samples came from the United States, Italy and Spain. PBMCs, B-cell-depleted T cells, or T cells were the source of the cDNA or gDNA that made up the material.

Study members were between 18 and 89 years old and lived in 25 or so US regions. Before being deemed recovered, Cohort 3 donors had two negative PCRs, clearance, or symptom resolution. V lost 6 bases and J lost 7; bases outside the gene matches: 13. This CDR3 comprises 15 residues. The germline CDR1 and CDR2 sequences are WNHNN and SYGVQD (reference sequence). This sequence originates from a man aged 25 to 40 who had recovered from COVID-19. The sequencing input was PBMCs or T cells enriched from blood (not recorded which). This chain connects TRBV10-1 to TRBJ1-2; 8 nucleotides match TRBD1. CDR3 loop: CASRLPQQGEGGYTF. CDR3 nucleotide sequence: TGCGCCAGCAGACTTCCACAACAGGGGGAAGGTGGCTACACCTTC.